Presented here are 10 T cell receptor beta chains from one specimen sequenced in a study of blood T cell repertoires in COVID-19 (dated by TCRdb to about 2020). Library creation used the immunoSEQ multiplex PCR assay. The table comes from immuneACCESS by way of TCRdb, which keeps in-frame sequences with V and J called. Part of the clones is missing from these tables; in studies checked, under half for an unresolved V gene and the rest for unknown reasons. This sample has some 290,000 clones in its table, and nearly 90% of those were observed once. Jointly, the top ten make up around 0.98% of the sample. Sequenced material: peripheral blood. Receptors were obtained from a woman in her thirties or forties with COVID-19, enrolled during active disease.

The V and J genes are TRBV12-3 or TRBV12-4 and TRBJ1-4; D is unresolved. This CDR3 has 13 amino acids. V dropped 6 bases and J dropped 8 bases, with 13 bases sitting between them. For the CDR3, the DNA is TGTGCCAGCAGAAACGGGGTTGAGGAAAAACTGTTTTTT. Protein: CASRNGVEEKLFF.

This chain joins TRBV7-3 and TRBJ2-4; tentatively, D is TRBD2 (6 bases). Trimming removed 5 bases at V and 6 bases at J, with 23 bases between. Looked up from germline, CDR1 is SGHTA and CDR2 is FQGTGA. This CDR3 is 17 amino acids long. CDR3 region: CASSPRPLSSGVNIQYF. The CDR3 coding sequence is TGTGCCAGCAGCCCCCGACCCCTTAGCTCGGGGGTAAACATTCAGTACTTC.

The chain couples TRBV7-2 to TRBJ2-5; 8 bases map to TRBD2. The CDR3 length is 15 residues. Germline V CDR1 and CDR2: SGHTA, FQGNSA. V was clipped by 1 base and J by 5 bases; unmatched bases: 6. CDR3 DNA: TGTGCCAGCAGCTTAGATTTTAGCGGGGCGGAGACCCAGTACTTC. Translated: CASSLDFSGAETQYF.

The chain carries TRBV2 and TRBJ2-3; D is unresolved. Germline CDR1 reads SNHLY; CDR2 reads FYNNEI. With 7 bases removed from V and 2 bases from J, the gap between germline ends came to 10 bases. CDR3 length: 13 amino acids. CDR3 protein: CASNYRTTDTQYF. The CDR3 DNA follows: TGTGCCAGCAACTACCGAACCACAGATACGCAGTATTTT.

The chain links TRBV30 to TRBJ1-2; TRBD1 agrees at 7 bases. The CDR3 has 14 amino acids. Germline CDR1 is GTSNPN and CDR2 is SVGIG (reference sequence). With 7 bases clipped from V and 8 bases from J, the junction kept 16 bases outside the gene matches. The CDR3 region has the DNA TGTGCCTATACAGGGACAGCCGGAGGAGGAGGCTACACCTTC. Residues: CAYTGTAGGGGYTF. Combining the CDR3 with reference TRBV30 and TRBJ1-2 gives the whole variable domain SQTIHQWPATLVQPVGSPLSLECTVEGTSNPNLYWYRQAAGRGLQLLFYSVGIGQISSEVPQNLSASRPQDRQFILSSKKLLLSDSGFYLCAYTGTAGGGGYTFGSGTRLTVV.

This chain uses TRBV2 with TRBJ1-1; D remains unclear. The CDR3 is 11 amino acids. Germline V gene lookup returns CDR1 SNHLY and CDR2 FYNNEI. Trimming took 8 bases from V and 3 from J, leaving 7 bases between them. This CDR3 reads CASPRDTEAFF. The DNA of the CDR3 is TGTGCCAGCCCTCGGGACACTGAAGCTTTCTTT.

This clone was observed a single time. The genes are TRBV19 and TRBJ2-3; 9 nucleotides agree with TRBD1. This CDR3 region has 16 residues. Trimming at V came to 5 bases and at J to 7 bases, leaving 13 bases not matched to a gene. From germline, CDR1 is LNHDA and CDR2 SQIVND (reference sequence). The CDR3 reads CASSHTGTGSRHTQYF. The DNA of the CDR3 is TGTGCCAGTAGTCATACCGGGACAGGGAGTCGACATACGCAGTATTTT. Full variable domain (rest looked up from reference TRBV19 and TRBJ2-3): DGGITQSPKYLFRKEGQNVTLSCEQNLNHDAMYWYRQDPGQGLRLIYYSQIVNDFQKGDIAEGYSVSREKKESFPLTVTSAQKNPTAFYLCASSHTGTGSRHTQYFGPGTRLTVL.

The rearrangement uses TRBV19 and TRBJ2-2, with 11 positions matching TRBD1. The germline gives CDR1 LNHDA, CDR2 SQIVND (reference sequence). The CDR3 loop spans 13 amino acids. After removal of 9 bases from V and 6 bases from J, the junction contained 3 bases not matched to a gene. CDR3: CASGTGGAGELFF. The CDR3 nucleotides read TGTGCCAGCGGGACAGGGGGGGCCGGGGAGCTGTTTTTT.

This rearrangement joins TRBV5-1 to TRBJ1-4; D may be TRBD1 (6 bases). The germline CDR1 and CDR2 sequences are SGHRS and YFSETQ. CDR3 length: 13 amino acids. V was clipped by 7 bases and J by 8 bases, with 15 bases between them. Here the CDR3 DNA reads TGCGCCAGCGGAAGGGGGGGTGGAGAAAAACTGTTTTTT. Encoded protein: CASGRGGGEKLFF.

The chain couples TRBV6-2 or TRBV6-3 to TRBJ1-2; 7 bases align to TRBD1. CDR3 length equals 13 residues. Germline V gene sequence: CDR1 MNHEY, CDR2 SVGEGT. V shed 6 bases, J shed 3 bases, and the junction held 4 bases outside the gene matches. The CDR3 DNA sequence: TGTGCCAGCAGCGGACAGGAGGACTATGGCTACACCTTC. Amino acids: CASSGQEDYGYTF.